This record looks at one T cell receptor beta chain sequence and its context. Its antigen is still unknown. The data were obtained in a study of T cell repertoires in cytomegalovirus infection. Study context: CMV epitopes used comprised recently identified HLA-C-restricted ones and well-studied HLA-B-restricted ones. The public TCR beta signatures pointed to both CMV infection and matching HLA type.

MiXCR, applied by TCRdb to the reads, yields one record per CDR3 protein. Here the sample spans roughly 990,000 distinct CDR3 sequences, 31% being singletons. The CDR3 has 15 residues. Germline assignment: CDR1 SGHVS and CDR2 FNYEAQ. The V end lost 2 bases, the J end lost 5 bases, and 15 bases lay between the germline ends. Notes on the study in general: Ex vivo, HLA-C-restricted CMV-specific TCR beta clonotypes prevailed over the rest of the response. Cumulative public TCR beta family frequency identified carriers of CMV plus the relevant HLA.

The sample was cultured CD8+ T cells from PBMCs, taken from culture after CMV antigen stimulation. This TCR was recovered from a human donor in good health (CMV status not recorded). Some clones in this sample may be carry-over from other donors' samples. The V gene is TRBV7-6, the J gene TRBJ1-2; D may be TRBD1 (6 bases). CDR3 sequence: CASSLIRTADYGYTF. The DNA of the CDR3 is TGTGCCAGCAGCTTAATAAGGACAGCGGATTATGGCTACACCTTC. The full variable domain, rest sourced from reference TRBV7-6 and TRBJ1-2, is GAGVSQSPRYKVTKRGQDVALRCDPISGHVSLYWYRQALGQGPEFLTYFNYEAQQDKSGLPNDRFSAERPEGSISTLTIQRTEQRDSAMYRCASSLIRTADYGYTFGSGTRLTVV.